This T cell receptor beta chain was retrieved from a study of T cell changes during pregnancy in multiple sclerosis. Data came from immunoSEQ multiplex PCR; TCRdb stores just in-frame clones and leaves some out. The table shows 27,000 or so clones, with approximately 91% occurring only once. The sample holds one count of this clone. The CDR3 contains 16 residues. The ends lost 1 base at V and 7 bases at J; junction bases unmatched: 10. CDR1 is SGHAT and CDR2 is FQDESV in the germline V gene (reference sequence). The J gene is TRBJ2-1, the V gene TRBV11-1; 7 nucleotides line up with TRBD1. This material consisted of CD8+ T cells from peripheral blood mononuclear cells, taken in the second trimester of pregnancy. The clonotype originates from a female donor with multiple sclerosis, enrolled in a pregnancy study. The chain's CDR3 is CASSLGQGEGTNEQFF. The CDR3 DNA follows: TGTGCCAGCAGCTTAGGACAGGGAGAGGGGACGAATGAGCAGTTCTTC.